The 31 T cell receptor beta chains listed next were all sequenced from one sample in a study of radiotherapy plus CTLA-4 blockade in lung cancer. Repertoires were generated with immunoSEQ multiplex PCR, while TCRdb's copy carries only in-frame clones and drops some. Among about 85,000 clones listed, approximately 84% were seen once. This specimen was peripheral blood, taken from a patient treated with radiotherapy plus ipilimumab. The source is a human donor with non-small cell lung cancer who had a partial response to radiotherapy plus ipilimumab.

The J gene is TRBJ1-2, the V gene TRBV28; TRBD1 matches at 7 bases. The V and J ends lost 7 bases and 7 bases, in that order; junction bases with no gene match: 12. CDR3 size: 14 residues. CDR1 and CDR2 (germline): MDHEN, SYDVKM. CDR3 sequence reads: CASIRGQRTGGYTF. CDR3 coding DNA: TGTGCCAGCATCAGGGGACAGAGAACTGGTGGCTACACCTTC.

V is TRBV4-3 and J is TRBJ1-4, with TRBD1 matching over 9 bases. Trimming took 4 bases from V and 4 from J; bases not matched to a gene: 1. This CDR3 has 14 residues. The germline V gene has CDR1 LGHNA and CDR2 YSLEER. CDR3 sequence: CASSPGQGNEKLFF. Here the CDR3 DNA reads TGCGCCAGCAGCCCGGGACAGGGTAATGAAAAACTGTTTTTT.

The rearrangement uses TRBV6-1 and TRBJ2-3; 9 positions agree with TRBD2. J was trimmed by 3 bases and V by 5 bases; bases with no gene match: 3. Germline-derived CDR1 and CDR2 are MNHNS and SASEGT. CDR3 length: 14 amino acids. DNA of the CDR3: TGTGCCAGCAGTATAGCGGGAGCGACAGATACGCAGTATTTT. Translation: CASSIAGATDTQYF.

The chain couples TRBV5-4 to TRBJ1-2; possible D gene TRBD1, 5 bases. CDR3 size: 15 residues. CDR1 SGHNT and CDR2 YYREEE come from the germline V gene (reference sequence). Trimming pared 0 bases from V and 5 bases from J, leaving 14 bases between. For the CDR3, the DNA is TGTGCCAGCAGCTTGGTGGGTACGGGGGGGTATGGCTACACCTTC. It translates to CASSLVGTGGYGYTF.

The chain employs TRBV28 and TRBJ1-1, with D tentatively TRBD1 (5 bases). The V end lost 1 base, the J end lost 8 bases, and 11 bases lay between the germline ends. This CDR3 region has 13 residues. Germline V gene lookup returns CDR1 MDHEN and CDR2 SYDVKM. The CDR3 sequence: CASSLFGTGEAFF. The CDR3 region has the DNA TGTGCCAGCAGTTTATTTGGGACTGGGGAAGCTTTCTTT.

The chain links TRBV7-2 to TRBJ1-3, with a possible D match to TRBD1 (6 bases). Germline assignment: CDR1 SGHTA and CDR2 FQGNSA. The CDR3 consists of 18 residues. Trimming left V 1 base short and J 4 bases short, with 20 bases between. The CDR3 spells CASSLGGGAGVGGNTIYF. As DNA, the CDR3 is TGTGCCAGCAGCTTAGGCGGGGGCGCAGGGGTAGGAGGAAACACCATATATTTT.

This chain links TRBV19 with TRBJ2-1; 9 nucleotides match TRBD1. Germline loops: CDR1 LNHDA, CDR2 SQIVND (reference sequence). The CDR3 loop spans 14 amino acids. V was clipped by 3 bases and J by 9 bases; unmatched bases: 6. The CDR3: CASSMGTGTGEQFF. As DNA, the CDR3 is TGTGCCAGTAGTATGGGGACAGGGACGGGTGAGCAGTTCTTC.

The chain joins TRBV28 to TRBJ1-2, with 8 bases lining up with TRBD1. J gave up 7 bases and V 2 bases, and 6 bases lay outside the gene matches. Germline CDR1 MDHEN, CDR2 SYDVKM. The CDR3 has 14 residues. This chain's CDR3 is CASSLRQGFGGYTF. CDR3 nucleotides: TGTGCCAGCAGTTTACGACAGGGGTTCGGTGGCTACACCTTC.

J is TRBJ1-2 and V is TRBV28; 9 bases fit TRBD1. Trimming took 7 bases from V and 4 from J; bases not matched to a gene: 7. The germline CDR1 and CDR2 sequences are MDHEN and SYDVKM. CDR3 length equals 14 residues. This chain's CDR3 is CASIMTGGTYGYTF. The CDR3 DNA follows: TGTGCCAGCATCATGACAGGGGGGACCTATGGCTACACCTTC.

The rearrangement links TRBV28 to TRBJ1-4; no firm D call. Germline CDR1 and CDR2: MDHEN and SYDVKM. The CDR3 extends over 15 amino acids. The ends were cut back, 7 bases at V and 0 bases at J, with 12 bases in the middle. CDR3 in DNA: TGTGCCAGCACCCTATCTCTGCCAACTAATGAAAAACTGTTTTTT. As protein: CASTLSLPTNEKLFF.

The rearrangement links TRBV9 to TRBJ2-2; D gene unclear. Germline V gene sequence: CDR1 SGDLS, CDR2 YYNGEE. Trimming left V 0 bases short and J 0 bases short, with 12 bases between. This CDR3 region has 17 residues. CDR3 region: CASSVVPISSNTGELFF. Written as DNA, the CDR3 is TGTGCCAGCAGCGTAGTCCCTATAAGCTCGAACACCGGGGAGCTGTTTTTT.

The CDR3 sequence is CASSEALFPANTGELFF. The DNA for the CDR3 is TGTGCCAGCAGTGAAGCGCTTTTTCCGGCGAACACCGGGGAGCTGTTTTTT. The chain couples TRBV2 to TRBJ2-2; D unclear. This CDR3 is built from 17 residues. Germline CDR1 reads SNHLY; CDR2 reads FYNNEI. The V end was cut by 0 bases, the J end by 0 bases, with 11 bases between.

This clone was detected a few times. The chain employs TRBV2 and TRBJ1-3; D not certain. Trimming cost V 0 bases and J 4 bases, with 10 bases left between them. The length of the CDR3 is 15 residues. From germline, CDR1 is SNHLY and CDR2 FYNNEI. CDR3 protein: CASSEAGSFGNTIYF. In DNA, the CDR3 is TGTGCCAGCAGTGAAGCGGGCAGCTTCGGAAACACCATATATTTT.

The CDR3 here is CASRERDRGWETQYF. The DNA for the CDR3 is TGCGCCAGCAGGGAGCGGGACAGGGGTTGGGAGACCCAGTACTTC. V and J are TRBV5-1 and TRBJ2-5, with 10 bases fitting TRBD1. The CDR3 is 15 residues long. CDR1 and CDR2 (germline): SGHRS, YFSETQ. The V segment lost 5 bases and the J segment 5 bases; nucleotides outside the gene matches: 9.

In this sample, this clone turned up once. In DNA form, the CDR3 reads TGTGCCAGCAGCCCTGGGGAGGGAGTCTACAATGAGCAGTTCTTC. Amino acid sequence: CASSPGEGVYNEQFF. The chain uses TRBV7-2 and TRBJ2-1; 7 bases line up with TRBD2. The V gene end was trimmed by 5 bases and the J gene end by 3 bases; junction bases not matched to a gene: 7. Per germline, CDR1 SGHTA and CDR2 FQGNSA. The CDR3 length is 15 residues.

The chain is built from TRBV11-3 and TRBJ1-1, with a possible D match to TRBD1 (5 bases). The CDR3 is made up of 14 amino acids. The V gene lost 1 base and the J gene lost 1 base, with 7 bases spanning the gap. From germline, CDR1 is SGHNT and CDR2 YENEEA. CDR3 in DNA: TGTGCCAGCAGCTTAGGGGGCAAGAACACTGAAGCTTTCTTT. As protein: CASSLGGKNTEAFF.

The chain is built from TRBV4-3 and TRBJ2-1; a weak D match, TRBD1 (5 bases). V gave up 3 bases and J gave up 4 bases, with 13 bases separating them. Germline assignment: CDR1 LGHNA and CDR2 YSLEER. The CDR3 spans 15 residues. CDR3 nucleotides: TGCGCCAGCAGCCAGGAAGGAGACAGATACAATGAGCAGTTCTTC. Amino acid sequence: CASSQEGDRYNEQFF.

The chain carries TRBV30 and TRBJ2-3; D is unresolved. Trimming took off 1 base at V and 2 bases at J, with 13 bases between the two ends. Germline CDR1 is GTSNPN and CDR2 is SVGIG (reference sequence). The CDR3 contains 15 residues. CDR3 residues: CAWSEVASNTDTQYF. The CDR3 DNA reads as TGTGCCTGGAGTGAGGTAGCATCGAACACAGATACGCAGTATTTT.

The chain carries TRBV4-3 and TRBJ1-3; tentatively, D is TRBD1 (5 bases). Trimming cost V 4 bases and J 2 bases, with 12 bases left between them. The CDR3 sequence is 15 residues long. From germline, CDR1 is LGHNA and CDR2 YSLEER. CDR3: CASSLNRGTGNTIYF. The DNA of the CDR3 is TGCGCCAGCAGCCTTAACCGGGGGACTGGAAACACCATATATTTT.

This clone is a singleton in its sample. This chain connects TRBV10-3 to TRBJ2-1, with 10 bases fitting TRBD2. The trim removed 2 bases at V and 7 bases at J, leaving 5 bases unmatched. CDR1 is ENHRY, CDR2 SYGVKD, per germline. The CDR3 extends over 15 amino acids. CDR3 region: CAISELAGVANEQFF. The DNA of the CDR3 is TGTGCCATCAGTGAGCTAGCGGGAGTGGCTAATGAGCAGTTCTTC.

This clone was seen just once. DNA of the CDR3: TGTGCCAGCAGGGTGGACAGGTTACAAGAGACCCAGTACTTC. This gives the protein CASRVDRLQETQYF. The V gene is TRBV2, the J gene TRBJ2-5, with 7 bases that match TRBD1. Germline V gene data show CDR1 as SNHLY and CDR2 as FYNNEI. V gave up 6 bases and J gave up 2 bases; unmatched junction bases: 6. This CDR3 contains 14 residues. Combining the CDR3 with reference TRBV2 and TRBJ2-5 gives the whole variable domain EPEVTQTPSHQVTQMGQEVILRCVPISNHLYFYWYRQILGQKVEFLVSFYNNEISEKSEIFDDQFSVERPDGSNFTLKIRSTKLEDSAMYFCASRVDRLQETQYFGPGTRLLVL.

The CDR3, as DNA: TGCGCCAGCAGCTCCAGACAGGGACAAGAGACCCAGTACTTC. It translates to CASSSRQGQETQYF. V and J are TRBV5-1 and TRBJ2-5, with 7 bases matching TRBD1. Germline loops: CDR1 SGHRS, CDR2 YFSETQ. V gave up 3 bases and J gave up 2 bases; unmatched junction bases: 4. The CDR3 has 14 amino acids.

This clone was seen once. The chain carries TRBV5-1 and TRBJ2-3; D possibly corresponds to TRBD2 (6 bases). CDR3 size: 15 residues. CDR1 and CDR2 (germline): SGHRS, YFSETQ. V lost 4 bases and J lost 0, with 12 bases in between. CDR3 in DNA: TGCGCCAGCAGCCCCATAGCGGTTAGCACAGATACGCAGTATTTT. Translated, it gives CASSPIAVSTDTQYF.

The rearrangement links TRBV9 to TRBJ1-2, with a tentative D call TRBD1 (5 bases). The germline CDR1 and CDR2 sequences are SGDLS and YYNGEE. Trimming took off 4 bases at V and 2 bases at J, with 15 bases between the two ends. The CDR3 totals 15 residues. CDR3 in amino acids: CASSINTGLNYGYTF. CDR3 DNA sequence: TGTGCCAGCAGCATAAACACAGGTCTGAACTATGGCTACACCTTC. Supplemented by reference TRBV9 and TRBJ1-2, the full variable domain reads DSGVTQTPKHLITATGQRVTLRCSPRSGDLSVYWYQQSLDQGLQFLIQYYNGEERAKGNILERFSAQQFPDLHSELNLSSLELGDSALYFCASSINTGLNYGYTFGSGTRLTVV.

The chain has TRBV18 and TRBJ1-3; D is possibly TRBD1 (5 bases). There are 15 residues in the CDR3. V was trimmed by 3 bases and J by 0 bases, leaving 9 bases between them. Germline loops: CDR1 KGHSH, CDR2 LQKENI. CDR3 coding DNA: TGTGCCAGCTCACCGGGGGGTCCCTCTGGAAACACCATATATTTT. It yields the protein CASSPGGPSGNTIYF.

The chain uses TRBV10-3 and TRBJ1-2; 8 bases are a match to TRBD1. CDR3 length: 13 amino acids. V dropped 9 bases and J dropped 2; count of bases not matched to a gene: 5. Germline-derived CDR1 and CDR2 are ENHRY and SYGVKD. The CDR3 region has the DNA TGTGCCATAACAGGGGGAGTGAACTATGGCTACACCTTC. Translated: CAITGGVNYGYTF.

The V call is TRBV5-1, the J call TRBJ1-6, with 7 bases that match TRBD1. The ends lost 5 bases at V and 3 bases at J; junction bases unmatched: 20. Germline V gene lookup returns CDR1 SGHRS and CDR2 YFSETQ. CDR3 length: 20 residues. The DNA for the CDR3 is TGCGCCAGCAGAGGATCCGGGACAGAAACGGATCGATACTATAATTCACCCCTCCACTTT. It specifies CASRGSGTETDRYYNSPLHF.

V gene TRBV30 combines with J gene TRBJ1-1; a weak D match, TRBD1 (6 bases). The CDR3 loop spans 12 amino acids. The V end lost 6 bases, the J end lost 4 bases, and 12 bases lay between the germline ends. Germline values: CDR1 GTSNPN, CDR2 SVGIG (reference sequence). CDR3 bases: TGTGCCTGCCACAGGGCGGCCACTGAAGCTTTCTTT. It is translated as CACHRAATEAFF. The variable domain in full, completed from reference TRBV30 and TRBJ1-1, reads SQTIHQWPATLVQPVGSPLSLECTVEGTSNPNLYWYRQAAGRGLQLLFYSVGIGQISSEVPQNLSASRPQDRQFILSSKKLLLSDSGFYLCACHRAATEAFFGQGTRLTVV.

The V call is TRBV11-2, the J call TRBJ1-1; tentative D call: TRBD1 (6 bases). Between the trimmed V and J ends, which lost 8 bases and 5 bases, there was a span of 21 bases. The CDR3 sequence is 15 residues long. Germline CDR1 reads SGHAT; CDR2 reads FQNNGV. The CDR3 protein is CASSWGRGIGTEAFF. For the CDR3, the DNA is TGTGCCAGCTCTTGGGGGCGGGGGATTGGAACTGAAGCTTTCTTT.

V is TRBV6-5 and J is TRBJ1-5; D not resolved. Looked up from germline, CDR1 is MNHEY and CDR2 is SVGAGI. The length of the CDR3 is 13 residues. The V end was cut by 5 bases, the J end by 4 bases, with 9 bases between. In DNA form, the CDR3 reads TGTGCCAGCAGTACGCAACAAAATCAGCCCCAGCATTTT. This sequence encodes CASSTQQNQPQHF.

V and J are TRBV5-1 and TRBJ2-1; 7 bases fit TRBD2. This CDR3 contains 14 residues. V was clipped by 6 bases and J by 5 bases; unmatched bases: 8. Germline V gene sequence: CDR1 SGHRS, CDR2 YFSETQ. The CDR3 loop is CASKVMAGDNEQFF. The CDR3 bases are TGCGCCAGCAAGGTAATGGCGGGAGACAATGAGCAGTTCTTC.